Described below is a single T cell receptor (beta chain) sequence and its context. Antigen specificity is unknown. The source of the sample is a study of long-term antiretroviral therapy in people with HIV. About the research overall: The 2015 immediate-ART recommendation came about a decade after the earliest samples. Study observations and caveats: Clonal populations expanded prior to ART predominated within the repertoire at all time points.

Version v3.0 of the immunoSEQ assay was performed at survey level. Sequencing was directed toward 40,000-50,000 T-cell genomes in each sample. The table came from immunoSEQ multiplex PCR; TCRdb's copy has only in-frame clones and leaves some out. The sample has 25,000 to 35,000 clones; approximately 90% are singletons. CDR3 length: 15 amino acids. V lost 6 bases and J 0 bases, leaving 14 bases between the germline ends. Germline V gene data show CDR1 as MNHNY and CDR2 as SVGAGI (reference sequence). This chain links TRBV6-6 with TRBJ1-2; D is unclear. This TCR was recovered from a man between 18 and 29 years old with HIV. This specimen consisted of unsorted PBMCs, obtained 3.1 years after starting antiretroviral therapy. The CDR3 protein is CASSQGSSSNYGYTF. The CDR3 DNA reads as TGTGCCAGCAGCCAAGGATCCTCTTCTAACTATGGCTACACCTTC.